A selection of T cell receptor beta chains follows, all from one sample in a study of cytomegalovirus exposure and HLA in healthy donors. Only in-frame clones appear in the TCRdb table, and some are missing; sequencing was by immunoSEQ multiplex PCR. This sample's table reports around 210,000 clones. Sequences were obtained from PBMCs. The receptors come from a woman in her 30s in good health and CMV-seropositive. Each CDR3 is given with its conserved first and last residue. A D gene is named only where the DNA matches it firmly.

v_call: TRBV5-1; d_call: TRBD1; j_call: TRBJ1-5; cdr3_nt: TGCGCCAGCAGCCCCGGACAGGGGAATCAGCCCCAGCATTTT; cdr3_aa: CASSPGQGNQPQHF
v_call: TRBV7-2; d_call: .; j_call: TRBJ1-2; cdr3_nt: TGTGCCAGCAGCTTAGGAGGAACTCCTAACTATGGCTACACCTTC; cdr3_aa: CASSLGGTPNYGYTF
v_call: TRBV2; d_call: .; j_call: TRBJ2-7; cdr3_nt: TGTGCCAGCGGTTGGCTGAACTACGAGCAGTACTTC; cdr3_aa: CASGWLNYEQYF
v_call: TRBV10-2; d_call: TRBD1; j_call: TRBJ1-1; cdr3_nt: TGCGCCAGCAGTGTTCCGGGACAGGGAAACACTGAAGCTTTCTTT; cdr3_aa: CASSVPGQGNTEAFF
v_call: TRBV7-2; d_call: .; j_call: TRBJ1-1; cdr3_nt: TGTGCCAGCAGCTTCGGACTCCTGAACACTGAAGCTTTCTTT; cdr3_aa: CASSFGLLNTEAFF
v_call: TRBV2; d_call: TRBD2; j_call: TRBJ2-5; cdr3_nt: TGTGCCATCCGGGGGAGGGAAGAGACCCAGTACTTC; cdr3_aa: CAIRGREETQYF
v_call: TRBV18; d_call: TRBD2; j_call: TRBJ2-1; cdr3_nt: TGTGCCAGCTCCCCAACCGGGACTAGAGGGGGAAACAATGAGCAGTTCTTC; cdr3_aa: CASSPTGTRGGNNEQFF
v_call: TRBV6-5; d_call: .; j_call: TRBJ1-2; cdr3_nt: TGTGCCAGCAGTTACTGGGGCAGGATGGACGATTATGGCTACACCTTC; cdr3_aa: CASSYWGRMDDYGYTF
v_call: TRBV19; d_call: .; j_call: TRBJ1-6; cdr3_nt: TGTGCCAGTAGTAGCGGAAGCTCCTATAATTCACCCCTCCACTTT; cdr3_aa: CASSSGSSYNSPLHF
v_call: TRBV7-2; d_call: TRBD1; j_call: TRBJ1-2; cdr3_nt: TGTGCCAGCAGCTTGGGGACAGGATCGAACTATGGCTACACCTTC; cdr3_aa: CASSLGTGSNYGYTF
v_call: TRBV9; d_call: TRBD1; j_call: TRBJ1-2; cdr3_nt: TGTGCCAGCAGCGGTGGCAGGGGGCTTACCTATGGCTACACCTTC; cdr3_aa: CASSGGRGLTYGYTF
v_call: TRBV7-9; d_call: TRBD1; j_call: TRBJ2-7; cdr3_nt: TGTGCCAGCAGTCGGACAGGCCTCTCCTACGAGCAGTACTTC; cdr3_aa: CASSRTGLSYEQYF
v_call: TRBV4-1; d_call: .; j_call: TRBJ1-4; cdr3_nt: TGCGCCAGCAGCCGCCTAGGGGTTGCAACTAATGAAAAACTGTTTTTT; cdr3_aa: CASSRLGVATNEKLFF
v_call: TRBV2; d_call: .; j_call: TRBJ1-1; cdr3_nt: TGTGCCAGCCGACAGGTGACCTACACTGAAGCTTTCTTT; cdr3_aa: CASRQVTYTEAFF
v_call: TRBV11-3; d_call: TRBD2; j_call: TRBJ2-7; cdr3_nt: TGTGCCAGCAGCTTGGGGTATGGGACTAGCTACGAGCAGTACTTC; cdr3_aa: CASSLGYGTSYEQYF
v_call: TRBV6-4; d_call: TRBD1; j_call: TRBJ2-2; cdr3_nt: TGTGCCAGCAGACAGGGGACAAACACCGGGGAGCTGTTTTTT; cdr3_aa: CASRQGTNTGELFF
v_call: TRBV15; d_call: .; j_call: TRBJ2-1; cdr3_nt: TGTGCCACCAGCAGGGAACCCTGGGCAGGGGAGGGCAATGAGCAGTTCTTC; cdr3_aa: CATSREPWAGEGNEQFF
v_call: TRBV28; d_call: TRBD1; j_call: TRBJ1-1; cdr3_nt: TGTGCCAGCAGTCCTCGGGACAGGCGGGCTATTGAAGCTTTCTTT; cdr3_aa: CASSPRDRRAIEAFF
v_call: TRBV9; d_call: TRBD1; j_call: TRBJ2-2; cdr3_nt: TGTGCCAGCAGCCCCGAGGGGACAGGGGAAACCGGGGAGCTGTTTTTT; cdr3_aa: CASSPEGTGETGELFF
v_call: TRBV10-2; d_call: TRBD1; j_call: TRBJ1-3; cdr3_nt: TGCGCCAGCAGTGAAATGCAGGGGGCAACTGGAAACACCATATATTTT; cdr3_aa: CASSEMQGATGNTIYF
v_call: TRBV7-2; d_call: TRBD2; j_call: TRBJ2-5; cdr3_nt: TGTGCCAGCAGCGCGGGACTAGCGGGAGTTGAGACCCAGTACTTC; cdr3_aa: CASSAGLAGVETQYF
v_call: TRBV13; d_call: .; j_call: TRBJ2-2; cdr3_nt: TGTGCCAGCAGCTTAACAGGGTACTTGAACACCGGGGAGCTGTTTTTT; cdr3_aa: CASSLTGYLNTGELFF
v_call: TRBV5-1; d_call: TRBD1; j_call: TRBJ1-1; cdr3_nt: TGCGCCAGCAGCTCACAGGGGGCAAACACTGAAGCTTTCTTT; cdr3_aa: CASSSQGANTEAFF
v_call: TRBV7-6; d_call: TRBD1; j_call: TRBJ1-6; cdr3_nt: TGTGCCAGCAGCAGAGGACAGGGGGCTTCTTATTCACCCCTCCACTTT; cdr3_aa: CASSRGQGASYSPLHF
v_call: TRBV27; d_call: TRBD2; j_call: TRBJ2-1; cdr3_nt: TGTGCCAGCAGTTTCAGCGGGGGGGAAACCTACAATGAGCAGTTCTTC; cdr3_aa: CASSFSGGETYNEQFF